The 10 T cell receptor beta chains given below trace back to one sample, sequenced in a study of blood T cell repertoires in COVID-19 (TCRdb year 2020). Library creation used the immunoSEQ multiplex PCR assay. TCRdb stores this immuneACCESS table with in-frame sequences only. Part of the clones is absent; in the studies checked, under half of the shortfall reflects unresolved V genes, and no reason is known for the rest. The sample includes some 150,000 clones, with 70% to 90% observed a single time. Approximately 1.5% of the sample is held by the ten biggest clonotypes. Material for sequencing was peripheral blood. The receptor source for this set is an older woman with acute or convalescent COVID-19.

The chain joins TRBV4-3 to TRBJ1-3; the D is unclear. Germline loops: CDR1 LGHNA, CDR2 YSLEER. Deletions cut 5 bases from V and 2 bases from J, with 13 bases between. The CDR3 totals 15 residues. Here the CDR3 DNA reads TGCGCCAGCAGCAACCTCCGAGTGGCTGGAAACACCATATATTTT. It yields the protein CASSNLRVAGNTIYF.

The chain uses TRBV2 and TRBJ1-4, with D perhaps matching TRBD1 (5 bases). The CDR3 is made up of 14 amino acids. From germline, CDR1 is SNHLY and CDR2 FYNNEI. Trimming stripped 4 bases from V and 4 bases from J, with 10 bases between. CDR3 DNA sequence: TGTGCCAGCAGTGTGGGGGGGAGTAATGAAAAACTGTTTTTT. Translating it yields CASSVGGSNEKLFF.

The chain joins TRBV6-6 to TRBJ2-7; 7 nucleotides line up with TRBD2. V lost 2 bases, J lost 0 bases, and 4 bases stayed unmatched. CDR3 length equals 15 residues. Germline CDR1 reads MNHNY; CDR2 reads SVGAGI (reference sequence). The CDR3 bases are TGTGCCAGCAGTTACGATGGCGGGGGCTCCTACGAGCAGTACTTC. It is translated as CASSYDGGGSYEQYF.

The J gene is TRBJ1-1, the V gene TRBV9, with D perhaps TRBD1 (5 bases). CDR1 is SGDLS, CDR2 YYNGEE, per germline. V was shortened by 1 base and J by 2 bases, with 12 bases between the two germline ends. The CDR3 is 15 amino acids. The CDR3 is CASSVNPGTNTEAFF. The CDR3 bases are TGTGCCAGCAGCGTAAATCCCGGGACTAACACTGAAGCTTTCTTT.

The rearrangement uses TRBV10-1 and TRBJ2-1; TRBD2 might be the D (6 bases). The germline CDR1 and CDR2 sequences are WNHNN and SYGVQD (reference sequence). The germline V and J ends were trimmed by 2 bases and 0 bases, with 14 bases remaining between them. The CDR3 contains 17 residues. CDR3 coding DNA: TGCGCCAGCAGTGAGCTGGGACTCCTGAGCTCCTACAATGAGCAGTTCTTC. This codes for CASSELGLLSSYNEQFF.

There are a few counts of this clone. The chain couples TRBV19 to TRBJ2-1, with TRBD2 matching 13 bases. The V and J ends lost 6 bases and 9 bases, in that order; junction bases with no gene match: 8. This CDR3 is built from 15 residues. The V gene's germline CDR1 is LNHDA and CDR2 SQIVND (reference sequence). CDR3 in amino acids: CASRTGTSGVFEQFF. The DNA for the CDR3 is TGTGCCAGTAGGACCGGGACTAGCGGGGTTTTTGAGCAGTTCTTC.

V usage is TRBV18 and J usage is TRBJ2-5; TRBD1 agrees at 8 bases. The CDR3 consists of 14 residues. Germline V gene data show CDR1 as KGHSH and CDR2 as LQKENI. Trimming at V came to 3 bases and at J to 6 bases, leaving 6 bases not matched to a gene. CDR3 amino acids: CASSPEGQGKTQYF. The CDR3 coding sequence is TGTGCCAGCTCACCCGAAGGACAGGGAAAGACCCAGTACTTC. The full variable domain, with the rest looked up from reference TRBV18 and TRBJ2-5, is NAGVMQNPRHLVRRRGQEARLRCSPMKGHSHVYWYRQLPEEGLKFMVYLQKENIIDESGMPKERFSAEFPKEGPSILRIQQVVRGDSAAYFCASSPEGQGKTQYFGPGTRLLVL.

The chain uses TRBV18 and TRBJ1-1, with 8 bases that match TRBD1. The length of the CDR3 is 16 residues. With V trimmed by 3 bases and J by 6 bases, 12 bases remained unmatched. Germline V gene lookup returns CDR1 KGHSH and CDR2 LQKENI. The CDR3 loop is CASSPPRTGTFAEAFF. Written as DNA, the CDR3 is TGTGCCAGCTCACCGCCGCGGACAGGGACGTTCGCTGAAGCTTTCTTT.

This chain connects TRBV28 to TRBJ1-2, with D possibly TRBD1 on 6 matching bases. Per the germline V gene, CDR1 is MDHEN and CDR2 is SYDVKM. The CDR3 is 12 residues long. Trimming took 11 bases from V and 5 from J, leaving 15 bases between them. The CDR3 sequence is CAVPGVHYGYTF. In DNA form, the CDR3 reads TGTGCCGTCCCAGGGGTTCATTATGGCTACACCTTC.

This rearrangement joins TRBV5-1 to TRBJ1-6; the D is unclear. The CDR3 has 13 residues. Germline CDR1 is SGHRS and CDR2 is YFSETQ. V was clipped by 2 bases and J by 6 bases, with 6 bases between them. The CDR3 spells CASSLTANSPLHF. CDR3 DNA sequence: TGCGCCAGCAGCTTAACAGCTAATTCACCCCTCCACTTT.